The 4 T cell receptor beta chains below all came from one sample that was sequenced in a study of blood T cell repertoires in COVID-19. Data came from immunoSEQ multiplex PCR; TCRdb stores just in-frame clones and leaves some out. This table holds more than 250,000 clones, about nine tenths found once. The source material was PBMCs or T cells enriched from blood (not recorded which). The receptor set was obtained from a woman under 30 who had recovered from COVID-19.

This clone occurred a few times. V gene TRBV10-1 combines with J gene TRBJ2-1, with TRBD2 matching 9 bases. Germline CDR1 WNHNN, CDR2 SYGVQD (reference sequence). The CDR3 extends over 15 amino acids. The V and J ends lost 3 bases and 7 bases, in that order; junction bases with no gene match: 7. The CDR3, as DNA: TGCGCCAGCAGTGAAGGGCGGGAGGGCAGGAATGAGCAGTTCTTC. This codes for CASSEGREGRNEQFF.

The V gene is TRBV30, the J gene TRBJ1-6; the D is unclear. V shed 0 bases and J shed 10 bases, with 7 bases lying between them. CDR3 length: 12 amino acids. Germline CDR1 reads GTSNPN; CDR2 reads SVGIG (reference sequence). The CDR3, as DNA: TGTGCCTGGAGTGTACTAGGGTCACCCCTCCACTTT. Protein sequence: CAWSVLGSPLHF.

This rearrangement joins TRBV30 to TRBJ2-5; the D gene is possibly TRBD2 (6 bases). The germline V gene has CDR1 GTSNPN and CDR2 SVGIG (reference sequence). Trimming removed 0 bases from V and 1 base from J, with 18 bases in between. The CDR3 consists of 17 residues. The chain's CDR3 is CAWSVWFARDSQETQYF. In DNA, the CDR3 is TGTGCCTGGAGTGTTTGGTTCGCTCGGGACTCCCAAGAGACCCAGTACTTC.

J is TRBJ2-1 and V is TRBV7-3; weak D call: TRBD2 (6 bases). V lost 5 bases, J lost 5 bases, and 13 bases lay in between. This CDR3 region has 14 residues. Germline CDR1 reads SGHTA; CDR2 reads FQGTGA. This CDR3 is CASSTGLLNNEQFF. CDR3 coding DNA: TGTGCCAGCAGCACGGGACTCCTCAACAATGAGCAGTTCTTC.